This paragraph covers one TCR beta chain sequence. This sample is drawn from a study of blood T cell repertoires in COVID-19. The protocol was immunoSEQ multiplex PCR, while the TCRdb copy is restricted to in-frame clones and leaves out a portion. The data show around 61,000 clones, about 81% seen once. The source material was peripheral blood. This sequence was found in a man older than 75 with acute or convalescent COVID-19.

The CDR3 DNA follows: TGTGCCAGCAGTTATTGGGGGGACTCCTACGAGCAGTACTTC. This sequence encodes CASSYWGDSYEQYF. The J gene is TRBJ2-7, the V gene TRBV6-5, with a tentative D call TRBD2 (6 bases). This CDR3 is 14 amino acids long. V was shortened by 3 bases and J by 0 bases, with 9 bases between the two germline ends. Per the germline V gene, CDR1 is MNHEY and CDR2 is SVGAGI.